This TCR beta chain was recovered during a study of blood T cell repertoires in COVID-19. About the research overall: Acute and convalescent COVID-19 specimens originated in the United States, Italy and Spain. T cells, B-cell-depleted T cells, or PBMCs provided the cDNA or gDNA that served as material.

Original analysis: Nucleated cell number was recorded as an estimate derived from reference gene primer amplification. Sequenced by immunoSEQ multiplex PCR; TCRdb stores in-frame clones only, minus some. D and trimming come from the DNA, and the V and J calls and clone size come from that table. The table has a few hundred thousand clones, around four fifths seen once. Germline CDR1 and CDR2: LNHDA and SQIVND (reference sequence). The ends were cut back, 6 bases at V and 5 bases at J, with 7 bases in the middle. The CDR3 covers 12 residues. This TCR derives from a woman aged 45-65 years with acute or convalescent COVID-19. The chain couples TRBV19 to TRBJ1-4; no clear D. The source material was peripheral blood. The CDR3 spells CASRRQNEKLFF. The CDR3 bases are TGTGCCAGTAGGAGACAAAATGAAAAACTGTTTTTT.